This T cell receptor (beta chain) was recorded in a study of glioma-infiltrating T cells after dendritic cell vaccination. Background on the study: Autologous tumor lysate-pulsed dendritic cell vaccination was given between about 2003 and 2012. The study's findings and limits: Estimated pretreatment TIL content predicted outcome after dendritic cell vaccination.

With regard to this clone: Antigen specificity is unknown.

The repertoire was sequenced with immunoSEQ multiplex PCR; TCRdb's copy has only in-frame clones and lacks some. The data show just under 85,000 clones, about 90% seen once. CDR3 size: 16 residues. No glioblastoma patient carried an isocitrate dehydrogenase mutation. The rearrangement links TRBV12-2 to TRBJ2-7; the table's TRBD2 call for D was not verified on the DNA. TRBV12-2 is noted as a pseudogene. The material sequenced was blood, taken before dendritic cell vaccination. This sequence originates from a human donor with glioblastoma. CDR3 nucleotide sequence: TGTGCAAGTCGCCGCCCCCCGAGCGGACCCACCTACGAGCAGTACTTC. It specifies CASRRPPSGPTYEQYF.